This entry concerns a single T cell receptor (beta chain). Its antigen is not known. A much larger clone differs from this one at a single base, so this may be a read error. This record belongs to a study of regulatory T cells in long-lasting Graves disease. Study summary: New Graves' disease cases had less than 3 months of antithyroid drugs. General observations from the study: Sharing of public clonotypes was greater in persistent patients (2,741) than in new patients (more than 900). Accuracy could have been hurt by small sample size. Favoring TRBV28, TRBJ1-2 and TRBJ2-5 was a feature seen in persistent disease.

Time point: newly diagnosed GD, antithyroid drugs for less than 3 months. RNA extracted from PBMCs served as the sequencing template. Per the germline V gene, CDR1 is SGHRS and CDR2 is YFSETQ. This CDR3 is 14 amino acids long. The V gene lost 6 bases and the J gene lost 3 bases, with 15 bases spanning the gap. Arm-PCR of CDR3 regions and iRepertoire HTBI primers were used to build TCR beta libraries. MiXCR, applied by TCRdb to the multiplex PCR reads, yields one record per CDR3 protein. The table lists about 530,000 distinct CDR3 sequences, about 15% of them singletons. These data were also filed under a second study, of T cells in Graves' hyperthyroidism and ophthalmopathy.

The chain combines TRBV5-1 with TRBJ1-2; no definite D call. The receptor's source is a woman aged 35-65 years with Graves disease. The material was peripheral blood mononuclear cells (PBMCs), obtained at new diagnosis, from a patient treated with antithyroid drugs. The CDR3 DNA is TGCGCCAGCAACCCGGGATGGACGGACTATGGCTACACCTTC. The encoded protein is CASNPGWTDYGYTF.